Following are 4 T cell receptor beta chains from one sample sequenced in a study of molecular identifiers for immune sequencing clone quantification. MiXCR, run by TCRdb on the PCR reads, gives a single entry per CDR3 protein. The table lists about 97,000 distinct CDR3 sequences, more than 20% of them singletons. The sequencing sample was made of naive CD8+ T cells from blood, with Jurkat cell RNA spiked in. Sample subset: FACS-sorted CD8+CD4-CCR7+CD45RA+ naive T cells. The source of these receptors is a human donor in good health. Some libraries in this study had Jurkat cell RNA spiked in.

This clonotype has a count of ten or more. The chain is built from TRBV7-9 and TRBJ2-2; no definite D call. The germline V and J ends were trimmed by 8 bases and 4 bases, with 20 bases remaining between them. This CDR3 is built from 16 residues. Germline V gives CDR1 SEHNR, CDR2 FQNEAQ (reference sequence). The CDR3 is CASHPYLREATGELFF. CDR3 nucleotides: TGTGCCAGCCACCCTTACCTCCGCGAGGCCACCGGGGAGCTGTTTTTT.

This clonotype was seen many times. This chain connects TRBV12-3 or TRBV12-4 to TRBJ2-3, with D unresolved. Trimming removed 7 bases at V and 6 bases at J, with 14 bases between. This CDR3 contains 13 residues. The CDR3 spells CASKIYSDDTQYF. The CDR3 region has the DNA TGTGCCAGCAAAATCTACAGCGACGATACGCAGTATTTT.

On this clonotype itself: The junction departs from germline at one end; a sequencing error may be responsible. The chain combines TRBV13 with TRBJ2-3; TRBD2 is a possible D gene (5 bases). CDR1 and CDR2 from the germline V gene are PRHDT and FYEKMQ (reference sequence). There are 13 residues in the CDR3. CDR3 DNA sequence: TGTGTCAGCAGCTTAGGCGGGCCAGATACGCAGTATTTT. Translated, it gives CVSSLGGPDTQYF.

This chain links TRBV19 with TRBJ2-7, with D possibly TRBD1 on 5 matching bases. There are 15 residues in the CDR3. CDR1 LNHDA and CDR2 SQIVND come from the germline V gene (reference sequence). V was clipped by 1 base and J by 0 bases, with 10 bases between them. CDR3 sequence reads: CASSIGAGPSYEQYF. The DNA for the CDR3 is TGTGCCAGTAGTATAGGGGCAGGGCCCTCCTACGAGCAGTACTTC.